Listed here are 32 T cell receptor beta chains from one sample, sequenced in a study of OX40 agonist ivuxolimab in advanced cancers. TCRdb's copy holds only in-frame clones and misses some; the assay was immunoSEQ multiplex PCR. Of over 65,000 clones listed, roughly 92% are singletons. Material: CD4+ or CD8+ T cells sorted from blood, obtained in a trial of the OX40 agonist ivuxolimab. All receptors come from an adult with an advanced solid tumor such as melanoma, head and neck, liver or kidney cancer.

The rearrangement links TRBV2 to TRBJ2-7, with 8 bases aligning to TRBD2. J lost 2 bases, V lost 7 bases, and 13 bases had no gene match. The CDR3 totals 16 residues. Germline V CDR1 and CDR2: SNHLY, FYNNEI. The CDR3 loop reads CASTPQSGGIAYEQYF. The DNA of the CDR3 is TGTGCCAGCACCCCTCAGTCGGGGGGGATAGCCTACGAGCAGTACTTC.

This rearrangement joins TRBV6-6 to TRBJ2-3; D is ambiguous. The germline V gene encodes CDR1 MNHNY and CDR2 SVGAGI (reference sequence). Trimming pared 6 bases from V and 2 bases from J, leaving 12 bases between. This CDR3 is built from 14 residues. The DNA for the CDR3 is TGTGCCAGCAGGGGTCAGAAGACCACAGATACGCAGTATTTT. Protein sequence: CASRGQKTTDTQYF.

The chain recombines TRBV11-2 with TRBJ1-5; D gene uncertain. The germline V gene has CDR1 SGHAT and CDR2 FQNNGV. V was cut by 4 bases and J by 6 bases, with 10 bases left in between. The CDR3 runs to 13 residues. CDR3 sequence (DNA): TGTGCCAGCAGCTCATGGAGTGCTCAGCCCCAGCATTTT. This sequence encodes CASSSWSAQPQHF.

This chain links TRBV7-6 with TRBJ1-4; maybe TRBD1 (6 bases). Germline loops: CDR1 SGHVS, CDR2 FNYEAQ. The CDR3 is made up of 15 amino acids. Trimming removed 0 bases at V and 7 bases at J, with 12 bases between. The CDR3 here is CASSLAGGGSEKLFF. The CDR3 region has the DNA TGTGCCAGCAGCTTAGCCGGCGGGGGCAGTGAAAAACTGTTTTTT.

V is TRBV6-6 and J is TRBJ2-2; a possible D gene is TRBD1 (5 bases). The V end lost 2 bases, the J end lost 6 bases, and 7 bases lay between the germline ends. Germline CDR1 MNHNY, CDR2 SVGAGI (reference sequence). The CDR3 consists of 13 residues. CDR3 protein: CASSYEGAGELFF. As DNA, the CDR3 is TGTGCCAGCAGTTACGAAGGGGCCGGGGAGCTGTTTTTT.

This sequence joins TRBV5-6 and TRBJ2-7, with a possible D match to TRBD1 (6 bases). The V and J ends lost 5 bases and 2 bases respectively, with 14 bases between them. The CDR3 loop spans 14 amino acids. Germline V gene data show CDR1 as SGHDT and CDR2 as YYEEEE. The CDR3 is CASSQNRDTYEQYF. The DNA of the CDR3 is TGTGCCAGCAGTCAGAACAGGGACACCTACGAGCAGTACTTC.

Here the CDR3 reads CASSLFWGGTDTQYF. As DNA, the CDR3 is TGTGCCAGCAGCTTATTCTGGGGGGGCACAGATACGCAGTATTTT. The rearrangement uses TRBV7-2 and TRBJ2-3, with D possibly TRBD2 on 6 matching bases. The CDR3 runs to 15 residues. Trimming removed 2 bases at V and 1 base at J, with 10 bases between. The germline gives CDR1 SGHTA, CDR2 FQGNSA.

This clone was counted between two and nine times. The chain is built from TRBV9 and TRBJ2-3, with D perhaps given as TRBD1 or TRBD2 (5 bases each). Germline V CDR1 and CDR2: SGDLS, YYNGEE. With 4 bases removed from V and 9 bases from J, the gap between germline ends came to 18 bases. The CDR3 is 14 amino acids. DNA of the CDR3: TGTGCCAGCAGCCTCTCTGGAGCCGAGGGGACGCAGTATTTT. Protein sequence: CASSLSGAEGTQYF.

This chain connects TRBV5-6 to TRBJ2-1, with 10 bases that match TRBD2. The V and J ends lost 1 base and 4 bases, in that order; junction bases with no gene match: 2. This CDR3 has 15 residues. Germline values: CDR1 SGHDT, CDR2 YYEEEE. The DNA of the CDR3 is TGTGCCAGCAGCTTGACTAGCGGGGTTTACAATGAGCAGTTCTTC. As protein: CASSLTSGVYNEQFF.

The J gene is TRBJ2-1, the V gene TRBV9; D remains ambiguous. The CDR3 sequence is 14 residues long. The V end was cut by 4 bases, the J end by 9 bases, with 17 bases between. CDR1 is SGDLS, CDR2 YYNGEE, per germline. This CDR3 is CASSLYQISLEQFF. DNA of the CDR3: TGTGCCAGCAGCCTGTATCAAATCTCCCTTGAGCAGTTCTTC. Looking up the rest from reference TRBV9 and TRBJ2-1 gives the full variable domain: DSGVTQTPKHLITATGQRVTLRCSPRSGDLSVYWYQQSLDQGLQFLIQYYNGEERAKGNILERFSAQQFPDLHSELNLSSLELGDSALYFCASSLYQISLEQFFGPGTRLTVL.

The chain has TRBV11-2 and TRBJ2-7; 9 bases are shared with TRBD1. Germline-derived CDR1 and CDR2 are SGHAT and FQNNGV. Trimming took 5 bases from V and 3 from J; bases not matched to a gene: 8. CDR3 length: 15 amino acids. CDR3 sequence (DNA): TGTGCCAGCAGCCCTCCCGGGACAGGGTTCTACGAGCAGTACTTC. Its protein product is CASSPPGTGFYEQYF.

The genes are TRBV29-1 and TRBJ2-7; 11 bases agree with TRBD2. The CDR3 spans 14 residues. The germline V gene encodes CDR1 SQVTM and CDR2 ANQGSEA. With V trimmed by 6 bases and J by 0 bases, 4 bases remained unmatched. In nucleotides, the CDR3 is TGCAGCGTGTTGACTAGCGGGAACTCCTACGAGCAGTACTTC. Its protein is CSVLTSGNSYEQYF.

The chain recombines TRBV4-3 with TRBJ2-7, with 8 nucleotides matching TRBD2. This CDR3 comprises 15 residues. V lost 0 bases and J lost 4; bases outside the gene matches: 5. Germline V gene sequence: CDR1 LGHNA, CDR2 YSLEER. CDR3 DNA sequence: TGCGCCAGCAGCCAAGAGGGACTAGGATATTACGAGCAGTACTTC. Its protein product is CASSQEGLGYYEQYF.

As regards this clone: The sample has other DNA sequences that encode this CDR3 too. The CDR3 coding sequence is TGTGCCAGCAGTCCCGGGACTAGCGGGGGGACTGACACGCAGTATTTT. This codes for CASSPGTSGGTDTQYF. The V gene is TRBV27, the J gene TRBJ2-3, with 15 bases aligning to TRBD2. CDR1 and CDR2 from the germline V gene are MNHEY and SMNVEV (reference sequence). J was trimmed by 9 bases and V by 5 bases; bases with no gene match: 9. This CDR3 comprises 16 residues.

The chain has TRBV19 and TRBJ1-2; D not certain. This CDR3 is built from 14 residues. Trimming took 5 bases from V and 4 from J, leaving 14 bases between them. From germline, CDR1 is LNHDA and CDR2 SQIVND (reference sequence). The CDR3 reads CASSLAGQSYGYTF. For the CDR3, the DNA is TGTGCCAGTAGTTTGGCTGGGCAGAGCTATGGCTACACCTTC.

A few counts support this clone. CDR3 amino acids: CASSFGGVRGEQFF. The DNA of the CDR3 is TGTGCCAGCAGCTTTGGGGGGGTGCGTGGTGAGCAGTTCTTC. The rearrangement uses TRBV11-2 and TRBJ2-1, with 7 bases fitting TRBD2. Germline CDR1 SGHAT, CDR2 FQNNGV. The ends lost 3 bases at V and 9 bases at J; junction bases unmatched: 8. This CDR3 has 14 residues.

V is TRBV27 and J is TRBJ1-1; D may be TRBD1 (5 bases). This CDR3 is 16 amino acids long. V was trimmed by 5 bases and J by 1 base, leaving 17 bases between them. In germline, CDR1 is MNHEY, CDR2 SMNVEV (reference sequence). The CDR3 bases are TGTGCCAGCAGTCTGCTGGGGGTGCCGTCGAACACTGAAGCTTTCTTT. Protein sequence: CASSLLGVPSNTEAFF.

The chain recombines TRBV4-2 with TRBJ2-7; possibly TRBD2 for D (6 bases). The germline V and J ends were trimmed by 1 base and 3 bases, with 13 bases remaining between them. Germline loops: CDR1 LGHNA, CDR2 YNFKEQ. The CDR3 sequence is 15 residues long. DNA for the CDR3: TGTGCCAGCAGCCAAGGGGGGGAAGTAAGCTACGAGCAGTACTTC. This gives the protein CASSQGGEVSYEQYF.

This chain joins TRBV16 and TRBJ2-7; TRBD1 or TRBD2 may be the D gene (5 bases each). The CDR3 is 15 residues long. CDR1 KGHSY and CDR2 FQNENV come from the germline V gene. With 1 base removed from V and 4 bases from J, the gap between germline ends came to 14 bases. For the CDR3, the DNA is TGTGCCAGCAGCCAATTTCGAGGGGCCGTTTACGAGCAGTACTTC. Amino acids: CASSQFRGAVYEQYF.

This clone was seen once. The V and J genes are TRBV5-4 and TRBJ2-7; 9 bases line up with TRBD1. The germline CDR1 and CDR2 sequences are SGHNT and YYREEE (reference sequence). CDR3 length: 14 amino acids. V lost 2 bases, J lost 5 bases, and 5 bases stayed unmatched. The CDR3 sequence: CASSLRTGAHEQYF. The DNA of the CDR3 is TGTGCCAGCAGCTTACGGACAGGGGCCCACGAGCAGTACTTC. Using reference TRBV5-4 and TRBJ2-7 for the parts outside the CDR3, the full variable domain is ETGVTQSPTHLIKTRGQQVTLRCSSQSGHNTVSWYQQALGQGPQFIFQYYREEENGRGNFPPRFSGLQFPNYSSELNVNALELDDSALYLCASSLRTGAHEQYFGPGTRLTVT.

In this sample, this clone turned up once. The rearrangement links TRBV27 to TRBJ2-2; D call uncertain. The germline V gene has CDR1 MNHEY and CDR2 SMNVEV (reference sequence). The CDR3 sequence is 11 residues long. V was cut by 4 bases and J by 9 bases, with 6 bases left in between. CDR3 amino acids: CASSSGWELFF. The CDR3 bases are TGTGCCAGCAGTTCGGGTTGGGAGCTGTTTTTT.

In this sample, this clone is large. The chain combines TRBV11-2 with TRBJ1-1, with TRBD1 matching 7 bases. The germline V gene has CDR1 SGHAT and CDR2 FQNNGV. The CDR3 has 14 amino acids. With V trimmed by 1 base and J by 5 bases, 4 bases remained unmatched. This chain's CDR3 is CASSLGPGGTEAFF. Written as DNA, the CDR3 is TGTGCCAGCAGCTTAGGTCCAGGGGGGACTGAAGCTTTCTTT.

The chain links TRBV9 to TRBJ2-1, with TRBD2 matching over 9 bases. V was clipped by 3 bases and J by 4 bases; unmatched bases: 11. Germline V gene data show CDR1 as SGDLS and CDR2 as YYNGEE. CDR3 size: 17 residues. Written as DNA, the CDR3 is TGTGCCAGCAGCGACCCAACTCTGGCGGGGGGGTACAATGAGCAGTTCTTC. Amino acid sequence: CASSDPTLAGGYNEQFF.

The rearrangement joins TRBV2 to TRBJ2-3; 8 nucleotides align to TRBD2. The CDR3 is 13 amino acids. The V gene end was trimmed by 7 bases and the J gene end by 7 bases; junction bases not matched to a gene: 7. Germline loops: CDR1 SNHLY, CDR2 FYNNEI. As DNA, the CDR3 is TGTGCCAGCACTCAGGGACTAGAGTATACGCAGTATTTT. Its protein product is CASTQGLEYTQYF.

V usage is TRBV29-1 and J usage is TRBJ1-2; D is unresolved. The V end lost 4 bases, the J end lost 8 bases, and 14 bases lay between the germline ends. Germline CDR1 reads SQVTM; CDR2 reads ANQGSEA. The CDR3 sequence is 12 residues long. CDR3 protein: CSVARQDRGYTF. For the CDR3, the DNA is TGCAGCGTTGCCAGGCAGGACCGGGGCTACACCTTC.

The chain combines TRBV4-3 with TRBJ1-1, with D hard to call. The germline gives CDR1 LGHNA, CDR2 YSLEER. V was clipped by 0 bases and J by 7 bases, with 9 bases between them. There are 13 residues in the CDR3. Here the CDR3 DNA reads TGCGCCAGCAGCCAAGATTGGTCGCTTGAAGCTTTCTTT. Translating gives CASSQDWSLEAFF.

The chain carries TRBV4-1 and TRBJ2-1; D not certain. Germline CDR1 MGHRA, CDR2 YSYEKL. Trimming took 5 bases from V and 7 from J, leaving 12 bases between them. The CDR3 contains 13 residues. In nucleotides, the CDR3 is TGCGCCAGCAGCATTCTATACACAAATGAGCAGTTCTTC. Amino acids: CASSILYTNEQFF.

J is TRBJ2-2 and V is TRBV4-1, with 12 bases that match TRBD2. CDR1 MGHRA and CDR2 YSYEKL come from the germline V gene. The V gene end was trimmed by 4 bases and the J gene end by 3 bases; junction bases not matched to a gene: 3. CDR3 size: 16 residues. The CDR3: CASSPTSGGYTGELFF. The CDR3 bases are TGCGCCAGCAGCCCGACTAGCGGGGGATACACCGGGGAGCTGTTTTTT.

The sample holds one count of this clone. V is TRBV4-3 and J is TRBJ1-4, with D maybe TRBD1 (5 bases). Germline values: CDR1 LGHNA, CDR2 YSLEER. V was pared by 0 bases and J by 7 bases, with 12 bases between. This CDR3 region has 15 residues. The CDR3 bases are TGCGCCAGCAGCCAAGATGGGGGAAGACTTGAAAAACTGTTTTTT. It yields the protein CASSQDGGRLEKLFF.

The chain joins TRBV7-2 to TRBJ2-7; D is undetermined. The CDR3 extends over 13 amino acids. The V gene lost 3 bases and the J gene lost 2 bases, with 8 bases spanning the gap. Germline values: CDR1 SGHTA, CDR2 FQGNSA. This CDR3 is CASSLKGTYEQYF. The CDR3 DNA sequence: TGTGCCAGCAGCTTGAAAGGAACCTACGAGCAGTACTTC.

V gene TRBV9 combines with J gene TRBJ1-2; no clear D. The germline V gene encodes CDR1 SGDLS and CDR2 YYNGEE. The CDR3 spans 12 residues. V was cut by 0 bases and J by 8 bases, with 8 bases left in between. Here the CDR3 DNA reads TGTGCCAGCAGCGTAGACGCGGCGGGCTACACCTTC. Protein sequence: CASSVDAAGYTF. The variable domain in full, completed from reference TRBV9 and TRBJ1-2, reads DSGVTQTPKHLITATGQRVTLRCSPRSGDLSVYWYQQSLDQGLQFLIQYYNGEERAKGNILERFSAQQFPDLHSELNLSSLELGDSALYFCASSVDAAGYTFGSGTRLTVV.

The gene calls are TRBV27 and TRBJ2-7; 10 nucleotides align to TRBD2. The CDR3 is 15 amino acids. The V gene end was trimmed by 6 bases and the J gene end by 0 bases; junction bases not matched to a gene: 5. Germline lookup yields CDR1 MNHEY and CDR2 SMNVEV (reference sequence). The CDR3 spells CASSPLAGDSYEQYF. Written as DNA, the CDR3 is TGTGCCAGCAGCCCTCTAGCGGGGGACTCCTACGAGCAGTACTTC.